These T cell receptor beta chains were read from a single sample in a study of metastatic and nonmetastatic thyroid tumors. TCRdb reassembled clones from the PCR reads with MiXCR. The sample lists 30,000 to 35,000 clones; 30% to 40% were seen once. Specimen: tumor tissue. These receptor sequences come from a female donor with papillary thyroid cancer or a benign thyroid nodule (not recorded which). Some clones in this sample may be carry-over from other donors' samples. Each CDR3 is given with its conserved first and last residue. D genes are given only for firm matches.

V: TRBV12-3/TRBV12-4
D: .
CDR3: CASRNTVDNSPLHF

V: TRBV24-1
D: .
CDR3: CATSPRSRLNSYNEQFF

V: TRBV6-1
D: TRBD2
CDR3: CAISSGSGNEQFF

V: TRBV20-1
D: .
CDR3: CSAARMGETQYF

V: TRBV5-1
D: TRBD1
CDR3: CASSSGTGPEQYF

V: TRBV2
D: TRBD1
CDR3: CASSDPGDRGYGYTF

V: TRBV20-1
D: TRBD1
CDR3: CSARDLRQGGSEAFF

V: TRBV28
D: .
CDR3: CASSRDRHSPLHF

V: TRBV6-6
D: TRBD1
CDR3: CASSYSGQGDQPQHF

V: TRBV2
D: .
CDR3: CASLNAGTLYGYTF

V: TRBV19
D: TRBD2
CDR3: CASKASGRVTDTQYF

V: TRBV7-9
D: .
CDR3: CASSPGITQGSF

V: TRBV7-3
D: .
CDR3: CASSFQVGELFF

V: TRBV7-6
D: .
CDR3: CASSLSRYQETQYF

V: TRBV12-5
D: TRBD1
CDR3: CASAEQGARYGYTF

V: TRBV2
D: .
CDR3: CASIKQNTEAFF

V: TRBV27
D: TRBD1
CDR3: CASTTLRTGGIRSYEQYF